This T cell receptor (beta chain) was profiled in a study of blood T cell repertoires in COVID-19. This CDR3 has 14 amino acids. V lost 5 bases and J lost 2; bases outside the gene matches: 6. Germline V gene lookup returns CDR1 SGHRS and CDR2 YFSETQ. Here immunoSEQ multiplex PCR was the method, and the copy in TCRdb shows in-frame clones only, minus some. Of roughly 430,000 clones listed, nearly 90% are singletons. J is TRBJ2-5 and V is TRBV5-1; 7 bases are shared with TRBD2. The sample comprised PBMCs or T cells enriched from blood (not recorded which). This TCR was recovered from a woman aged 18-29 years who had been exposed to COVID-19. DNA for the CDR3: TGCGCCAGCAGTCTTACTAGCGCACAAGAGACCCAGTACTTC. As protein: CASSLTSAQETQYF.